Sequencing of this T cell receptor (beta chain) was carried out in a study of blood T cell repertoires in COVID-19. About the research overall: PBMCs, B-cell-depleted T cells, or T cells were the source of the cDNA or gDNA that made up the material.

V was pared by 5 bases and J by 13 bases, with 10 bases of the junction left unmatched. CDR1 and CDR2 (germline): SGHTA, FQGNSA. The length of the CDR3 is 14 residues. In its sample, this clone was seen once. Per the original data handling: Amplification of reference gene primers was used by the study to estimate nucleated cell counts. Sequenced by immunoSEQ multiplex PCR; TCRdb stores in-frame clones only, minus some. D and trimming come from the DNA, and the V and J calls and clone size come from that table. The table records some 460,000 clones, about 90% of them present only once. The sequence was collected from a woman aged 18-29 years with acute COVID-19. The chain combines TRBV7-2 with TRBJ2-5; 13 nucleotides align to TRBD2. Sequences were obtained from PBMCs or T cells enriched from blood (not recorded which). CDR3 loop: CASSPWTSGGPPYF. The CDR3 region has the DNA TGTGCCAGCAGCCCGTGGACTAGCGGGGGACCCCCGTACTTC.